The clone carrying this T cell receptor (beta chain) was counted between two and nine times. Its antigen is still unknown. The entry originates in a study of human T cells and chemical hapten exposure. The study's findings and limits: With DPC sensitization, TCRs exceeding 1 in 1000 frequency showed no change. Expanded TCRs made up significantly more big CDR3 similarity clusters than controls did.

Time point noted: pre-sensitization, week 0. As for treatment: therapeutic diphenylcyclopropenone sensitization with weekly scalp DPC. MiXCR, run by TCRdb on the RACE reads, gives a single entry per CDR3 protein. The data contain around 120,000 distinct CDR3 sequences, 13% of them singletons. This sequence was found in a young woman with alopecia areata. Some clones in this sample may be carry-over from other donors' samples. This specimen consisted of whole blood, obtained in connection with sensitization to the hapten diphenylcyclopropenone (DPC).

The CDR3 protein is CASLDRGQGDEQFF. As DNA, the CDR3 is TGTGCCAGCCTAGACAGGGGGCAAGGGGATGAGCAGTTCTTC. The rearrangement links TRBV11-1 to TRBJ2-1, with 10 bases fitting TRBD1. The germline V gene encodes CDR1 SGHAT and CDR2 FQDESV (reference sequence). V was clipped by 8 bases and J by 8 bases; unmatched bases: 9. The CDR3 is 14 amino acids. Using reference TRBV11-1 and TRBJ2-1 for the parts outside the CDR3, the full variable domain is EAEVAQSPRYKITEKSQAVAFWCDPISGHATLYWYRQILGQGPELLVQFQDESVVDDSQLPKDRFSAERLKGVDSTLKIQPAELGDSAMYLCASLDRGQGDEQFFGPGTRLTVL.